Listed here are 25 T cell receptor beta chains from one sample, sequenced in a study of T cell responses to AZD1222 COVID-19 vaccine. Using immunoSEQ multiplex PCR, the repertoire was profiled, and TCRdb retains in-frame clones only, with some absent. The table includes approximately 60,000 clones, about 85% detected once. Material: peripheral blood, obtained on day 0 of MenACWY control vaccination. Receptors were obtained from an adult in good health.

This clone was observed once. The chain links TRBV5-1 to TRBJ1-1, with D hard to call. This CDR3 spans 15 amino acids. The V gene lost 4 bases and the J gene lost 1 base, with 14 bases spanning the gap. CDR1 and CDR2 from the germline V gene are SGHRS and YFSETQ. Here the CDR3 DNA reads TGCGCCAGCAGCCCCGACGGACGGACGAACACTGAAGCTTTCTTT. Translation: CASSPDGRTNTEAFF.

The chain joins TRBV5-4 to TRBJ2-3; D is ambiguous. Trimming took off 0 bases at V and 4 bases at J, with 3 bases between the two ends. The length of the CDR3 is 12 residues. Germline V gene lookup returns CDR1 SGHNT and CDR2 YYREEE (reference sequence). CDR3 DNA sequence: TGTGCCAGCAGCTTGGGCGCAGATACGCAGTATTTT. Its protein product is CASSLGADTQYF.

The V call is TRBV6-5, the J call TRBJ1-6; D perhaps matches TRBD1 (5 bases). CDR1 and CDR2 (germline): MNHEY, SVGAGI. CDR3 length: 12 amino acids. V shed 11 bases and J shed 8 bases, with 13 bases lying between them. The CDR3 loop is CAGSPGDSPLHF. CDR3 nucleotide sequence: TGTGCCGGGTCCCCGGGGGATTCACCCCTCCACTTT.

This chain connects TRBV27 to TRBJ2-7; 13 nucleotides agree with TRBD2. The germline V gene has CDR1 MNHEY and CDR2 SMNVEV (reference sequence). V lost 0 bases and J lost 3; bases outside the gene matches: 5. The CDR3 loop spans 17 amino acids. CDR3 sequence (DNA): TGTGCCAGCAGTTTATCAGGGACTAGCGGGAAGATCTACGAGCAGTACTTC. It encodes CASSLSGTSGKIYEQYF.

This chain links TRBV7-9 with TRBJ1-2; D gene unclear. CDR1 and CDR2 (germline): SEHNR, FQNEAQ (reference sequence). Trimming left V 5 bases short and J 6 bases short, with 10 bases between. CDR3 length: 12 residues. CDR3 DNA: TGTGCCAGCAGCACCCGAAGGGATGGCTACACCTTC. Its protein product is CASSTRRDGYTF.

This chain links TRBV19 with TRBJ1-1; 11 positions agree with TRBD1. Germline lookup yields CDR1 LNHDA and CDR2 SQIVND (reference sequence). Trimming at V came to 2 bases and at J to 8 bases, leaving 4 bases not matched to a gene. The CDR3 consists of 14 residues. CDR3 sequence: CASSIKGQGAEAFF. The CDR3 coding sequence is TGTGCCAGTAGTATAAAAGGACAGGGGGCGGAAGCTTTCTTT.

This chain joins TRBV7-9 and TRBJ1-1, with no clear D. This CDR3 region has 15 residues. Trimming removed 5 bases from V and 0 bases from J, with 13 bases in between. Germline values: CDR1 SEHNR, CDR2 FQNEAQ (reference sequence). The chain's CDR3 is CASSPPVGLNTEAFF. The CDR3, as DNA: TGTGCCAGCAGCCCGCCTGTGGGTCTGAACACTGAAGCTTTCTTT.

V is TRBV19 and J is TRBJ2-7; TRBD2 is a possible D gene (5 bases). Trimming shortened V by 10 bases and J by 1 base, and 17 bases separated the two germline ends. This CDR3 region has 14 residues. The germline V gene has CDR1 LNHDA and CDR2 SQIVND (reference sequence). The CDR3 DNA sequence: TGTGCCACCAATCGTGGCGGGTCTTCCTACGAGCAGTACTTC. This sequence encodes CATNRGGSSYEQYF.

The chain has TRBV3-1 (or the pseudogene TRBV3-2) and TRBJ2-5; D gene unclear. Germline V gene lookup returns CDR1 LGHDT and CDR2 YNNKEL (reference sequence). The CDR3 length is 11 residues. The ends were cut back, 10 bases at V and 4 bases at J, with 10 bases in the middle. CDR3 DNA: TGTGCCAAAGTGTGGATAGAGACCCAGTACTTC. Its translation: CAKVWIETQYF.

This clone was seen only once. The chain recombines TRBV3-1 (or the pseudogene TRBV3-2) with TRBJ2-5, with a weak D call TRBD1 (7 bases). The CDR3 has 15 amino acids. Trimming removed 3 bases at V and 0 bases at J, with 11 bases between. CDR1 and CDR2 (germline): LGHDT, YNNKEL (reference sequence). CDR3 in DNA: TGTGCCAGCAGCCATCGCGGGACAGACCAAGAGACCCAGTACTTC. Translation gives CASSHRGTDQETQYF.

The chain employs TRBV7-9 and TRBJ1-2; TRBD1 might be the D (5 bases). The CDR3 extends over 12 amino acids. The germline V gene encodes CDR1 SEHNR and CDR2 FQNEAQ (reference sequence). The V end lost 2 bases, the J end lost 9 bases, and 10 bases lay between the germline ends. CDR3 DNA: TGTGCCAGCAGCTTATCGACAGAGAGCTACACCTTC. Translation: CASSLSTESYTF.

J is TRBJ2-1 and V is TRBV18; D is ambiguous. The CDR3 is 13 residues long. Germline V lookup: CDR1 KGHSH, CDR2 LQKENI. V lost 4 bases and J lost 9, with 13 bases in between. CDR3 DNA sequence: TGTGCCAGCTCACTTGGGGAATTGGGTGAGCAGTTCTTC. This gives the protein CASSLGELGEQFF.

The rearrangement links TRBV24-1 to TRBJ2-1; unclear D gene. This CDR3 region has 11 residues. Germline CDR1 KGHDR, CDR2 SFDVKD. V was pared by 5 bases and J by 7 bases, with 5 bases between. This CDR3 reads CATSGRNEQFF. The DNA for the CDR3 is TGTGCCACCAGTGGCCGGAATGAGCAGTTCTTC.

The chain joins TRBV30 to TRBJ2-7; possibly TRBD1 for D (6 bases). Trimming stripped 1 base from V and 3 bases from J, with 7 bases between. The V gene's germline CDR1 is GTSNPN and CDR2 SVGIG (reference sequence). CDR3 length: 12 amino acids. The CDR3 sequence is CAWSAQGYEQYF. CDR3 DNA sequence: TGTGCCTGGAGTGCACAGGGCTACGAGCAGTACTTC.

The chain employs TRBV28 and TRBJ1-1; D gene ambiguous. V was shortened by 2 bases and J by 5 bases, with 12 bases between the two germline ends. CDR1 is MDHEN, CDR2 SYDVKM, per germline. The CDR3 has 14 amino acids. The CDR3 DNA is TGTGCCAGCAGTTTAACAGTCCGGAGGACTGAAGCTTTCTTT. Encoded protein: CASSLTVRRTEAFF.

CDR3 sequence (DNA): TGTGCCAGTAGTATCCTGGGGGCCACTGAAGCTTTCTTT. Its protein product is CASSILGATEAFF. This rearrangement joins TRBV19 to TRBJ1-1, with D tentatively TRBD1 (6 bases). The V end was cut by 3 bases, the J end by 4 bases, with 9 bases between. The germline CDR1 and CDR2 sequences are LNHDA and SQIVND (reference sequence). CDR3 length equals 13 residues.

The rearrangement joins TRBV10-1 to TRBJ2-7; a possible D gene is TRBD2 (6 bases). This CDR3 has 15 residues. Per the germline V gene, CDR1 is WNHNN and CDR2 is SYGVQD (reference sequence). V lost 3 bases and J 1 base, leaving 13 bases between the germline ends. The CDR3 coding sequence is TGCGCCAGCAGTGAATCCGGGGGACGATCCTACGAGCAGTACTTC. The encoded protein is CASSESGGRSYEQYF.

Details on this clone: No DNA is shown, since the ends of the CDR3 on it are uncertain; the CDR3 is the one TCRdb lists. The gene calls are TRBV29-1 and TRBJ1-4; TRBD1, the table's D call, was not compared with the DNA. The CDR3 is 17 amino acids in total, end residues counted. Germline CDR1 reads SQVTM; CDR2 reads ANQGSEA. Here the CDR3 reads CSVFWQGRFATNEKLFF.

The DNA for the CDR3 is TGTGCCAGCAGCTTGGCCACAGGGGTACGCAATCAGCCCCAGCATTTT. Amino acids: CASSLATGVRNQPQHF. This chain joins TRBV5-4 and TRBJ1-5; 7 bases map to TRBD1. CDR3 length: 16 amino acids. In germline, CDR1 is SGHNT, CDR2 YYREEE (reference sequence). After removal of 0 bases from V and 2 bases from J, the junction contained 5 bases not matched to a gene.

V is TRBV2 and J is TRBJ2-1, with D maybe TRBD1 (6 bases). CDR1 SNHLY and CDR2 FYNNEI come from the germline V gene. Trimming stripped 6 bases from V and 10 bases from J, with 13 bases between. The CDR3 runs to 12 residues. The CDR3 DNA reads TGTGCCAGCAGGGGGGACACTAGAGAGCAGTTCTTC. It yields the protein CASRGDTREQFF.

V usage is TRBV3-1 (or the pseudogene TRBV3-2) and J usage is TRBJ1-5; 11 nucleotides align to TRBD1. The CDR3 contains 17 residues. Germline V gene data show CDR1 as LGHDT and CDR2 as YNNKEL (reference sequence). V lost 0 bases to trimming and J lost 4 bases; unmatched junction nucleotides: 5. This CDR3 reads CASSQDFGTGGNQPQHF. The CDR3 DNA reads TGTGCCAGCAGCCAAGATTTCGGGACAGGGGGTAATCAGCCCCAGCATTTT.

V and J are TRBV5-4 and TRBJ2-2, with D perhaps matching TRBD1 (5 bases). V was trimmed by 2 bases and J by 2 bases, leaving 10 bases between them. There are 15 residues in the CDR3. The germline gives CDR1 SGHNT, CDR2 YYREEE (reference sequence). CDR3 nucleotides: TGTGCCAGCAGCTTACGAAGGGGAAACACCGGGGAGCTGTTTTTT. Its translation is CASSLRRGNTGELFF.

The V and J genes are TRBV28 and TRBJ1-5; D is undetermined. This CDR3 has 13 amino acids. Germline values: CDR1 MDHEN, CDR2 SYDVKM. The CDR3 nucleotides read TGTGCGGTCGGGGTAATTAGCAATCAGCCCCAGCATTTT. Residues: CAVGVISNQPQHF.

This rearrangement joins TRBV29-1 to TRBJ2-3; 7 bases map to TRBD2. Per germline, CDR1 SQVTM and CDR2 ANQGSEA. This CDR3 is 18 amino acids long. Trimming took 1 base from V and 1 from J; bases not matched to a gene: 14. The CDR3, as DNA: TGCAGCGTTGAAGGTCTAATATGGGAGGGCCGTGGCACAGATACGCAGTATTTT. Protein: CSVEGLIWEGRGTDTQYF.

The chain employs TRBV27 and TRBJ2-7, with D perhaps matching TRBD1 (6 bases). CDR1 and CDR2 (germline): MNHEY, SMNVEV (reference sequence). V dropped 0 bases and J dropped 3 bases, with 9 bases sitting between them. This CDR3 is built from 14 residues. This chain's CDR3 is CASSLSQGLYEQYF. The CDR3 coding sequence is TGTGCCAGCAGTTTATCACAGGGCCTCTACGAGCAGTACTTC.